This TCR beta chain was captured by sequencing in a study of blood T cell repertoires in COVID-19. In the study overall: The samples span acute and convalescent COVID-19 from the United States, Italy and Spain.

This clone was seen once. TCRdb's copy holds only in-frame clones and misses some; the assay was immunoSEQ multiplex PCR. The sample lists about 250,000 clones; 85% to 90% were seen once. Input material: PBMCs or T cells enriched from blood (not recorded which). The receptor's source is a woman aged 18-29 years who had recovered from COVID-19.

The CDR3 DNA sequence: TGTGCCACCAGCAAAGTGACAGGGTTCACTGAAGCTTTCTTT. Translation gives CATSKVTGFTEAFF. The V and J genes are TRBV15 and TRBJ1-1; 7 bases agree with TRBD1. This CDR3 has 14 amino acids. J was trimmed by 4 bases and V by 4 bases; bases with no gene match: 6. CDR1 and CDR2 (germline): LNHNV, YYDKDF (reference sequence).